Listed here are 8 T cell receptor beta chains from one sample, sequenced in a study of T cell repertoires in cytomegalovirus infection. TCRdb analysed the reads with MiXCR anew, one entry per CDR3 protein. The sample holds roughly 720,000 distinct CDR3 sequences, less than 40% seen once. The sequencing input was PBMCs. Receptors originate from a human donor in good health (CMV status not recorded). Some clones in this sample may be carry-over from other donors' samples.

In regard to this clonotype: Lacking the conserved final phenylalanine or tryptophan, this CDR3 likely reflects a read error. This chain connects TRBV5-1 to TRBJ1-2; 7 bases align to TRBD1. The V and J ends lost 2 bases and 6 bases, in that order; junction bases with no gene match: 4. Germline-derived CDR1 and CDR2 are SGHRS and YFSETQ. This CDR3 is 13 amino acids long. CDR3 sequence: CASSLQGLDGYTC. CDR3 bases: TGCGCCAGCAGCTTACAGGGGCTGGATGGCTACACCTGC.

The genes are TRBV5-4 and TRBJ2-1; TRBD2 matches 13 bases. J lost 10 bases, V lost 3 bases, and 10 bases had no gene match. Germline CDR1 SGHNT, CDR2 YYREEE (reference sequence). The CDR3 is 16 residues long. CDR3 nucleotides: TGTGCCAGCAGCTCGGGGGGGGGACTAGCGGGATCCGAGCAGTTCTTC. It specifies CASSSGGGLAGSEQFF.

This clonotype was counted at least ten times. The chain links TRBV7-2 to TRBJ1-2; 9 positions match TRBD1. Germline lookup yields CDR1 SGHTA and CDR2 FQGNSA. The CDR3 sequence is 13 residues long. The V and J ends lost 5 bases and 8 bases, in that order; junction bases with no gene match: 6. Written as DNA, the CDR3 is TGTGCCAGCAGCCCACAGGGGGCGCGGGGCTACACCTTC. Its protein is CASSPQGARGYTF.

This chain uses TRBV6-6 with TRBJ2-7; 15 bases are shared with TRBD2. The CDR3 contains 17 residues. Trimming cost V 6 bases and J 1 base; bases outside gene matches: 7. Germline values: CDR1 MNHNY, CDR2 SVGAGI (reference sequence). The CDR3 bases are TGTGCCAGCAGCCGGACTAGCGGGGGGGAGGCATCCTACGAGCAGTACTTC. The encoded protein is CASSRTSGGEASYEQYF.

This chain links TRBV11-1 with TRBJ2-7; D may correspond to TRBD1 or TRBD2 (6 bases each). Trimming cost V 6 bases and J 0 bases, with 24 bases left between them. Germline V gives CDR1 SGHAT, CDR2 FQDESV (reference sequence). This CDR3 is built from 18 residues. The CDR3, as DNA: TGTGCCAGCAGAGAGCAGGGCATAAGGCGGGACAACTCCTACGAGCAGTACTTC. Protein sequence: CASREQGIRRDNSYEQYF.

This clonotype was counted between two and nine times. The rearrangement links TRBV11-3 to TRBJ2-3, with TRBD1 matching 8 bases. Germline CDR1 SGHNT, CDR2 YENEEA. The CDR3 loop spans 13 amino acids. The trim removed 5 bases at V and 6 bases at J, leaving 4 bases unmatched. The DNA for the CDR3 is TGTGCCAGCAGCAAGCGACAGGGGGATACGCAGTATTTT. Translated: CASSKRQGDTQYF.

The gene calls are TRBV19 and TRBJ2-1; D is uncertain. In germline, CDR1 is LNHDA, CDR2 SQIVND (reference sequence). CDR3 length: 15 amino acids. The V and J ends lost 2 bases and 0 bases respectively, with 8 bases between them. CDR3 protein: CASSISSNSYNEQFF. The CDR3, as DNA: TGTGCCAGTAGTATATCTAGTAACTCCTACAATGAGCAGTTCTTC. The full variable domain, with the rest looked up from reference TRBV19 and TRBJ2-1, is DGGITQSPKYLFRKEGQNVTLSCEQNLNHDAMYWYRQDPGQGLRLIYYSQIVNDFQKGDIAEGYSVSREKKESFPLTVTSAQKNPTAFYLCASSISSNSYNEQFFGPGTRLTVL.

The chain combines TRBV5-1 with TRBJ2-1, with D hard to call. Trimming took off 0 bases at V and 9 bases at J, with 10 bases between the two ends. The CDR3 has 13 amino acids. Per germline, CDR1 SGHRS and CDR2 YFSETQ. The CDR3 coding sequence is TGCGCCAGCAGCTTGGAGTCCCCGAGTGAGCAGTTCTTC. Protein sequence: CASSLESPSEQFF.